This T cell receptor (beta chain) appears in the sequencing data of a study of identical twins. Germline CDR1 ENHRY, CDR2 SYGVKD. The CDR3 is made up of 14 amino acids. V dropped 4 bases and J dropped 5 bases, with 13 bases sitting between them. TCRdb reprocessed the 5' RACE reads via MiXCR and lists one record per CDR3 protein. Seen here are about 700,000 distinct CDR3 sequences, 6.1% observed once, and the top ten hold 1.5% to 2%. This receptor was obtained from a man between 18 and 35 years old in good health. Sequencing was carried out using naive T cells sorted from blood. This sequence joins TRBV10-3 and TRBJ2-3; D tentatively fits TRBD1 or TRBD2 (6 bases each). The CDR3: CAISGGGIGDTQYF. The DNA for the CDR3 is TGTGCCATCAGTGGAGGGGGGATTGGAGATACGCAGTATTTT.